This TCR beta chain was captured by sequencing in a study of control samples from healthy donors and cancer patients. This table comes from immunoSEQ multiplex PCR, and its TCRdb copy is limited to in-frame clones, with some not included. Here the sample spans about 150,000 clones, 80% to 95% being singletons. Trimming removed 6 bases from V and 7 bases from J; junction bases left unmatched: 18. The CDR3 is made up of 16 amino acids. Germline V CDR1 and CDR2: MDHEN, SYDVKM. Sequences were obtained from blood. The chain couples TRBV28 to TRBJ2-7; 7 nucleotides match TRBD1. The source is a woman in her 30s in good health. The CDR3 sequence is CASSSPLTGLGREQYF. CDR3 nucleotides: TGTGCCAGCAGCTCCCCCCTGACAGGGTTGGGTCGGGAGCAGTACTTC.